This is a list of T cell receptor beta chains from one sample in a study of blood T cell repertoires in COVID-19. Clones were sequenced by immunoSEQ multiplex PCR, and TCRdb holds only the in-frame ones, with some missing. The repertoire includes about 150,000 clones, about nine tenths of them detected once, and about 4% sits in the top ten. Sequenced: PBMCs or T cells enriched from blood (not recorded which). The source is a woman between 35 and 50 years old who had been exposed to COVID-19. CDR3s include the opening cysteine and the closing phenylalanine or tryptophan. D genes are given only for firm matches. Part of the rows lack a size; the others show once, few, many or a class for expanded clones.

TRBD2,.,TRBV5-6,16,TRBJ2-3,TGTGCCAGCAGCCCGAGACTAGCGGGAGGAACAGATACGCAGTATTTT,CASSPRLAGGTDTQYF
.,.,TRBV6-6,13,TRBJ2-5,TGTGCCAGCAGTCTCAGGGTCAGGGAGACCCAGTACTTC,CASSLRVRETQYF
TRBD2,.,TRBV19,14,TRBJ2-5,TGTGCCAGTAGTTCAGCCGGGACTAGCGAGACCCAGTACTTC,CASSSAGTSETQYF
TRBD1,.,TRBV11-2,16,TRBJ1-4,TGTGCCAGCAGCGCCCGTACTGGGACAGGGATCGAGAAACTGTTTTTT,CASSARTGTGIEKLFF
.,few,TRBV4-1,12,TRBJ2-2,TGCGCCAGCAGCCAAGATATCGGGGAGCTGTTTTTT,CASSQDIGELFF
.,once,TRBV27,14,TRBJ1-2,TGTGCCAGCAGCCCCAACCTAGCTAACTATGGCTACACCTTC,CASSPNLANYGYTF
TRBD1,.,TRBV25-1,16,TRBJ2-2,TGTGCCAGCAGTGAAAACCCGACAGGGTCCACCGGGGAGCTGTTTTTT,CASSENPTGSTGELFF
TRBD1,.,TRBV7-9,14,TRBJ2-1,TGTGCCAGCAGGCCCGGGACAGGCTACAATGAGCAGTTCTTC,CASRPGTGYNEQFF
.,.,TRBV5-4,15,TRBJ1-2,TGTGCCAGCAGCTCGAGGGGAGGCCCGGTCTATGGCTACACCTTC,CASSSRGGPVYGYTF
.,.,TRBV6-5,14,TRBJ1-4,TGTGCCAGCAGCGAGCCCGGACAGAATGAAAAACTGTTTTTT,CASSEPGQNEKLFF
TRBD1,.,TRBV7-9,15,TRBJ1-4,TGTGCCAGCAGCCAGGACAGGGCTGGTAATGAAAAACTGTTTTTT,CASSQDRAGNEKLFF
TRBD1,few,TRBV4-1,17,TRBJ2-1,TGCGCCAGCAGCCAAGATCCAGGACAGGCGACCTACAATGAGCAGTTCTTC,CASSQDPGQATYNEQFF
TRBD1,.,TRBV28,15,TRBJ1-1,TGTGCCAGTAAGGACAGGGGGCTATTTAACACTGAAGCTTTCTTT,CASKDRGLFNTEAFF
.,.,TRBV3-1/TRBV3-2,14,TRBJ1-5,TGTGCCAGCAGCCAGGGGGGACGCAATCAGCCCCAGCATTTT,CASSQGGRNQPQHF
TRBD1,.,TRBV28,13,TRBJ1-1,TGTGCCACATCGACAGGGGGGAGCACTGAAGCTTTCTTT,CATSTGGSTEAFF
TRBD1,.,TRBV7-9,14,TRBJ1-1,TGTGCCAGCAGCTTGACAGGGATCGGCCCTGAAGCTTTCTTT,CASSLTGIGPEAFF
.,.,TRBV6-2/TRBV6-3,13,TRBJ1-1,TGTGCCAGCAGTTACGAAAGGGGATTTGAAGCTTTCTTT,CASSYERGFEAFF
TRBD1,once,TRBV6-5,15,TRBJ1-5,TGTGCCAGCAGTCCAACGGGACAGGGGAGTCAGCCCCAGCATTTT,CASSPTGQGSQPQHF
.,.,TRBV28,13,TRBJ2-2,TGTGCCAGCAAAAGCGGGTCCACCGGGGAGCTGTTTTTT,CASKSGSTGELFF
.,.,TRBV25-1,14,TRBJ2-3,TGTGCCAGCTCCCCTTGGCAGGGCACAGATACGCAGTATTTT,CASSPWQGTDTQYF
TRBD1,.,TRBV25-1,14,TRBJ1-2,TGTGCCAGCACTCCTGGACAGGGTTGGAATGGCTACACCTTC,CASTPGQGWNGYTF
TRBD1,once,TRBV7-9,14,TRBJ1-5,TGTGCCAGCAGCTCGACAGGGGTTGGCCAGCCCCAGCATTTT,CASSSTGVGQPQHF
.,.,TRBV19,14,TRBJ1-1,TGTGCCAGTAGTACAAGGTTGAGGAGCACTGAAGCTTTCTTT,CASSTRLRSTEAFF